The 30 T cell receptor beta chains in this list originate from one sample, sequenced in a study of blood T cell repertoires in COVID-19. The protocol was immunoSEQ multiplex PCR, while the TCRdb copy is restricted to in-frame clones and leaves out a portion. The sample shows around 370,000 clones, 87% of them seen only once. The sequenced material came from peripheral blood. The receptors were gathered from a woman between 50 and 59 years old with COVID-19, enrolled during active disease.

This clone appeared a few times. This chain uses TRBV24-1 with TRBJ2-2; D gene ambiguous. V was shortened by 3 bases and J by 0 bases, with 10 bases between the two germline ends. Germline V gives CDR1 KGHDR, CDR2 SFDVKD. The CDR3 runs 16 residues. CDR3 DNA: TGTGCCACCAGTGATCCAACTCGGGCGAACACCGGGGAGCTGTTTTTT. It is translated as CATSDPTRANTGELFF.

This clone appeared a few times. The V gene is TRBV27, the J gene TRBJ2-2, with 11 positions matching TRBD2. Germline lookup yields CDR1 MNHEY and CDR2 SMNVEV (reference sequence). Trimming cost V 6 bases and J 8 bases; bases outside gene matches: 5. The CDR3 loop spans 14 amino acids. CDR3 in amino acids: CASRLTSGRGELFF. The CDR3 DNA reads TGTGCCAGCAGACTAACTAGCGGGAGAGGGGAGCTGTTTTTT.

The CDR3 is CAWSAFISGRDETQYF. The CDR3 DNA follows: TGTGCCTGGAGTGCATTCATTAGCGGGAGAGATGAGACCCAGTACTTC. V is TRBV30 and J is TRBJ2-5, with 9 bases aligning to TRBD2. Germline V gene data show CDR1 as GTSNPN and CDR2 as SVGIG (reference sequence). V shed 1 base, J shed 5 bases, and the junction held 11 bases outside the gene matches. This CDR3 spans 16 amino acids.

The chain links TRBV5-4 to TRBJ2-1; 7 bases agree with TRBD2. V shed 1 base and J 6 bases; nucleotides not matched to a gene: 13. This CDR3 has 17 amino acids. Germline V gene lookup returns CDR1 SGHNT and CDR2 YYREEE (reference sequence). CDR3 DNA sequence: TGTGCCAGCAGCTTGACGGGGAGGCGGGAGTTCAGCAATGAGCAGTTCTTC. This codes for CASSLTGRREFSNEQFF.

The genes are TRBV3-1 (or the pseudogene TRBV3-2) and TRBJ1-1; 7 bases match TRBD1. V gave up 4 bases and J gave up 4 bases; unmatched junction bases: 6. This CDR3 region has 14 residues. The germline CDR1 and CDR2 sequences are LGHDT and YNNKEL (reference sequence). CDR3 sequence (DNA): TGTGCCAGCAGCCCCCGGACAGGATTCACTGAAGCTTTCTTT. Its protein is CASSPRTGFTEAFF.

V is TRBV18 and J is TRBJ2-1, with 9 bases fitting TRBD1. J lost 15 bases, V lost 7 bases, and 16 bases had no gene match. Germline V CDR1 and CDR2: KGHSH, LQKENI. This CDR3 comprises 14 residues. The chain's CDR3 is CASFPVSSGQGWFF. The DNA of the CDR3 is TGTGCCAGCTTCCCGGTTTCTTCTGGACAGGGGTGGTTCTTC.

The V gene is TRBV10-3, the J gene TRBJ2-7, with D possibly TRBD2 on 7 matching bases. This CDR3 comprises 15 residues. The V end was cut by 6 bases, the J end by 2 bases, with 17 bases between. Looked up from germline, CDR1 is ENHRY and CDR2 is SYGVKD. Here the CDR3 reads CAIRGEGVSTYEQYF. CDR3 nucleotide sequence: TGTGCCATCAGGGGGGAGGGGGTGTCAACCTACGAGCAGTACTTC.

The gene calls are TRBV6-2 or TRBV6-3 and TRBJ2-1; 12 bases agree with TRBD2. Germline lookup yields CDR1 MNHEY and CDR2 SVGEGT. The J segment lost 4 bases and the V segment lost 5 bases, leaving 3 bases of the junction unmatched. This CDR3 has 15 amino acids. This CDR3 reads CASSGLAGPYNEQFF. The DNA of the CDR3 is TGTGCCAGCAGTGGACTAGCGGGGCCTTACAATGAGCAGTTCTTC.

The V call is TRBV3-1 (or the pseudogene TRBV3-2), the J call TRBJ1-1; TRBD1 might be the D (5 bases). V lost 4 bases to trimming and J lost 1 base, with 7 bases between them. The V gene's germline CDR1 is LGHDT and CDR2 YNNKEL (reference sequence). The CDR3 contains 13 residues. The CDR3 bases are TGTGCCAGCAGCCTTACAGGGAACACTGAAGCTTTCTTT. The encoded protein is CASSLTGNTEAFF.

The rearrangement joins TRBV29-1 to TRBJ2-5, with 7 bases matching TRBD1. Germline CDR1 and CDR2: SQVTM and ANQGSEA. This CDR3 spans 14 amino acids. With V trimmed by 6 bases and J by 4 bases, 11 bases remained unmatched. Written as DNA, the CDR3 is TGCAGCGTCGCCCGGGACAGCAAGGGAGAGACCCAGTACTTC. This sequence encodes CSVARDSKGETQYF.

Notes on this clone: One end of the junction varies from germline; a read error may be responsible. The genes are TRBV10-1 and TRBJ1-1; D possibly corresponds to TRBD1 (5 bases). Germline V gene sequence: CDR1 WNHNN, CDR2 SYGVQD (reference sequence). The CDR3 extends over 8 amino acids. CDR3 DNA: TGCGCCAGTCTCGGGACTCCGTTT. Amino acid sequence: CASLGTPF.

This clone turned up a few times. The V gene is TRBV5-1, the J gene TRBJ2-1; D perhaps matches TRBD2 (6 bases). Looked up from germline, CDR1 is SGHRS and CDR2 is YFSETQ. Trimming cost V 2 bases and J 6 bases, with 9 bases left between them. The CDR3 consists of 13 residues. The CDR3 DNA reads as TGCGCCAGCAGCTTCGGGACTGTCAATGAGCAGTTCTTC. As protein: CASSFGTVNEQFF.

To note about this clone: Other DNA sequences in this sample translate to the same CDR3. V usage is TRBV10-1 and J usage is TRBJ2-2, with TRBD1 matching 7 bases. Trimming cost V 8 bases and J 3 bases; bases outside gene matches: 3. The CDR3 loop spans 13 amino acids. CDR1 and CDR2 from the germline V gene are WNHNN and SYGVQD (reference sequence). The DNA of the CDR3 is TGCGCCAGCCGGGACAGAGACACCGGGGAGCTGTTTTTT. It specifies CASRDRDTGELFF.

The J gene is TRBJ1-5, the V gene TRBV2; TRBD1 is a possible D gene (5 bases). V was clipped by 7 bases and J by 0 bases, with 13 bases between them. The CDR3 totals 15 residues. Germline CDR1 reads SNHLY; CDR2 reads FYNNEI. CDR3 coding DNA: TGTGCCAGCACTTCTCGACAGTATAGCAATCAGCCCCAGCATTTT. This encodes CASTSRQYSNQPQHF.

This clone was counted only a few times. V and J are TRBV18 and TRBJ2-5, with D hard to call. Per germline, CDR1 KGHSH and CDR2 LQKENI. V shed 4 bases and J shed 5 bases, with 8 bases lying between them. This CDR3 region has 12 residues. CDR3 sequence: CASSRPGETQYF. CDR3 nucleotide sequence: TGTGCCAGCTCACGCCCCGGGGAGACCCAGTACTTC.

The CDR3 DNA reads as TGTGCCAGCAGCCCCCCGGGGAGGAGGGCTAATTCACCCCTCCACTTT. It specifies CASSPPGRRANSPLHF. J is TRBJ1-6 and V is TRBV5-6, with D uncertain. V was pared by 4 bases and J by 6 bases, with 17 bases between. Per germline, CDR1 SGHDT and CDR2 YYEEEE. The CDR3 spans 16 residues.

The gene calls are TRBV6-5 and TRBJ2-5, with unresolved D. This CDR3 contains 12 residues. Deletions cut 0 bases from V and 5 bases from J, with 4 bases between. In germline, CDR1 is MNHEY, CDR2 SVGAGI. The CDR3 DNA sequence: TGTGCCAGCAGTTACTCCGGGGAGACCCAGTACTTC. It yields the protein CASSYSGETQYF.

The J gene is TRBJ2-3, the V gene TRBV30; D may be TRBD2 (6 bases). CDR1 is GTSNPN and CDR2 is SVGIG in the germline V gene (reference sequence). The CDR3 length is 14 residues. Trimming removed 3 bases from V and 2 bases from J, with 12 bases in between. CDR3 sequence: CAWSPAGPTDTQYF. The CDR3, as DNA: TGTGCCTGGAGCCCGGCGGGACCCACAGATACGCAGTATTTT.

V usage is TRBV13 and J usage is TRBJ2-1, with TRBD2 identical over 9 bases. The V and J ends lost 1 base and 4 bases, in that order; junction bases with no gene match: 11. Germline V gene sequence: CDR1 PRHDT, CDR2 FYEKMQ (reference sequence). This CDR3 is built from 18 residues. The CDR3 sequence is CASSLVAGGLLQYNEQFF. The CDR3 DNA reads TGTGCCAGCAGCTTAGTGGCGGGAGGGCTACTACAGTACAATGAGCAGTTCTTC.

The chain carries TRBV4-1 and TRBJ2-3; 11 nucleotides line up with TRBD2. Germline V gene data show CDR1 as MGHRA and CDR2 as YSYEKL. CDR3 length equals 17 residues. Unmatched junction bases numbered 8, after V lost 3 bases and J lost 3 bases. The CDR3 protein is CASSQFTSGSTTDTQYF. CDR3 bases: TGCGCCAGCAGCCAGTTCACTAGCGGGAGTACAACAGATACGCAGTATTTT.

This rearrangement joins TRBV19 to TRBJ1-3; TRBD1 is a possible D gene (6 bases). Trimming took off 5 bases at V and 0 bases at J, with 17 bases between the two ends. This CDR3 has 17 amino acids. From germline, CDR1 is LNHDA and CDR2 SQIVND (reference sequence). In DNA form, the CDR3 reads TGTGCCAGTAGTTTCCCGGGACATACCTCCTCTGGAAACACCATATATTTT. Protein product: CASSFPGHTSSGNTIYF.

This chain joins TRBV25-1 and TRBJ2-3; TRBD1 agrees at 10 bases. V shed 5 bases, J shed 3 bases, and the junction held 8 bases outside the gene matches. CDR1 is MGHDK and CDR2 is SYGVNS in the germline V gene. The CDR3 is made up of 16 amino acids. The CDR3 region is CASSRGQGRETDTQYF. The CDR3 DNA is TGTGCCAGCAGTAGGGGACAGGGGAGAGAGACAGATACGCAGTATTTT. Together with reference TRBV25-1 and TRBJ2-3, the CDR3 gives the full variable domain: EADIYQTPRYLVIGTGKKITLECSQTMGHDKMYWYQQDPGMELHLIHYSYGVNSTEKGDLSSESTVSRIRTEHFPLTLESARPSHTSQYLCASSRGQGRETDTQYFGPGTRLTVL.

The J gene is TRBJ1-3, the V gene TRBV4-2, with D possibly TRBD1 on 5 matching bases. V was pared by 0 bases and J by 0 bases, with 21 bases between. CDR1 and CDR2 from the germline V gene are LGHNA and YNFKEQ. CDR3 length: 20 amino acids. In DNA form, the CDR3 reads TGTGCCAGCAGCCAAGATGGACGTCCCCACGACAGAAGCTCTGGAAACACCATATATTTT. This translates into CASSQDGRPHDRSSGNTIYF.

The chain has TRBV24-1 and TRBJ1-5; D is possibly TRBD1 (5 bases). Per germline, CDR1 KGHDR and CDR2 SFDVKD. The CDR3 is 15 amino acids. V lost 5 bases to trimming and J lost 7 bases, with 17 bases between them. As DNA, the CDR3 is TGTGCCACCAGTGTGAGCAACGGGGGTCTCCAGCCCCAGCATTTT. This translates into CATSVSNGGLQPQHF.

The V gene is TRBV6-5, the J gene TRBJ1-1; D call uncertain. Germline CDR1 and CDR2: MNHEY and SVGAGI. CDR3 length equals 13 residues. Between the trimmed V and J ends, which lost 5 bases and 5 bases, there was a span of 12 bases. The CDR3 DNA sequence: TGTGCCAGCAGTCCCCGCCAGAAGACTGAAGCTTTCTTT. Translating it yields CASSPRQKTEAFF.

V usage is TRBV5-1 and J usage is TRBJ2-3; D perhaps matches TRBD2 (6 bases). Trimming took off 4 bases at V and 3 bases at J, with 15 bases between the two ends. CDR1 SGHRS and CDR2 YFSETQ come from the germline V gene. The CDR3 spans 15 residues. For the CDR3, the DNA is TGCGCCAGCAGCCCCCCCGGGAGTGGAACAGATACGCAGTATTTT. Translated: CASSPPGSGTDTQYF.

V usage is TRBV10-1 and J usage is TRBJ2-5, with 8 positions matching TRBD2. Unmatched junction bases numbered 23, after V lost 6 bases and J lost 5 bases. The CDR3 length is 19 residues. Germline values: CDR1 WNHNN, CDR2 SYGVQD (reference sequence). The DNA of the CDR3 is TGCGCCAGCAGCGCCAAAACTACTAGCGGCGCAGGACGACCGGAGACCCAGTACTTC. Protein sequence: CASSAKTTSGAGRPETQYF.

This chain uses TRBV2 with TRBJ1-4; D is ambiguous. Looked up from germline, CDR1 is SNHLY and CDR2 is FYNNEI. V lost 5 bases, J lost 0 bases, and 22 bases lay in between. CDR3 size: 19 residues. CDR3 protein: CASSYSSFRIRATNEKLFF. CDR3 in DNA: TGTGCCAGCAGTTATTCGAGCTTTAGGATTCGGGCAACTAATGAAAAACTGTTTTTT.

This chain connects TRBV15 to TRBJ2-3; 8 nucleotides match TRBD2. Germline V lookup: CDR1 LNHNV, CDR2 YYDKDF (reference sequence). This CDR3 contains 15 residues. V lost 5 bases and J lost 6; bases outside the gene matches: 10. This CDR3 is CATSVAGLLGDTQYF. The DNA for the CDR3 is TGTGCCACCAGCGTAGCGGGGTTACTAGGGGATACGCAGTATTTT.

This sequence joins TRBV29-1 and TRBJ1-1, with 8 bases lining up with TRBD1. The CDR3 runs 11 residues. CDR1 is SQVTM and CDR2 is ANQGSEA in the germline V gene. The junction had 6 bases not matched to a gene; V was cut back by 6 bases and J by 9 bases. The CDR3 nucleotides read TGCAGCGTGGACAGGGAGGTTAAAGCTTTCTTT. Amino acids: CSVDREVKAFF.